The source of this T cell receptor beta chain is a study of glioma-infiltrating T cells after dendritic cell vaccination. CDR3 length equals 12 residues. Germline CDR1 and CDR2: SNHLY and FYNNEI. V lost 7 bases to trimming and J lost 6 bases, with 10 bases between them. Amplification used 60 V beta primers and 13 J beta primers. The table came from immunoSEQ multiplex PCR; TCRdb's copy has only in-frame clones and leaves some out. This table has over 70,000 clones, over 75% appearing once. The chain uses TRBV2 and TRBJ2-1; possible D gene TRBD1, 5 bases. This TCR was sampled from a human donor with glioblastoma. The sequencing here drew on blood, taken before dendritic cell vaccination. CDR3 sequence (DNA): TGTGCCAGCAATGGGGCGAGCAATGAGCAGTTCTTC. Its protein is CASNGASNEQFF.